What follows is one T cell receptor beta chain and its context. What antigen it recognizes has not been identified. Library preparation employed the immunoSEQ multiplex PCR assay. The multiplex PCR relied on a mix of 60 forward primers for TCR Vbeta segments and 13 reverse primers for TCR Jbeta segments. A multiplex PCR assay on genomic DNA amplified the CDR3 region of rearranged TCR beta genes. The amplified TCR beta libraries were sequenced on the Illumina HiSeq System as 87-base-pair reads. Concerning the study's data processing: In a later analysis, tens of millions of unique TCR beta chains were counted across the approximately 670 repertoires, and around 11 million of these chains were shared by at least two donors. Raw reads were error-corrected and collapsed into unique sequences with a nearest-neighbor algorithm that merged closely related sequences to remove PCR and sequencing errors. V, D and J gene segments were assigned by aligning CDR3 sequences to IMGT reference sequences. Each retained sequence needed at least a six-nucleotide match to both a V gene segment and a J gene segment. A rearrangement was called productive if the CDR3 had no stop codons and remained in frame with V and J, and every other rearrangement was called non-productive. CDR3 was defined according to IMGT convention as the region running from the second conserved V-encoded cysteine to the conserved J-encoded phenylalanine. In an earlier analysis of roughly 610 of the donors, sequences lacking an unambiguous match to a single V gene segment were excluded. An earlier analysis of fewer than 750 of the donors classified V segments as functional when productive rearrangements were above 56.7% and as segregating when the standard deviation between donors was above 5%. A statistical classification framework was developed to diagnose cytomegalovirus status using the catalog of TCR beta chain sequences. A later analysis assigned V and J genes by comparing TCR nucleotide sequences with IMGT/GENE-DB human TR gene sequences. The TCRdist pipeline was used in a later analysis to assign CDR3 sequences and most-parsimonious VDJ recombination scenarios. In a later analysis, each TCR beta chain was defined by its CDR3 amino acid sequence together with its V-gene family, and reads lacking a unique V-gene family were excluded. A later analysis removed roughly 590 highly shared, low-generation-probability nucleotide sequences to deal with suspected cross-contamination and a sequencing artifact. In a later analysis, a clonal expansion index for each public chain was calculated from normalized within-repertoire ranks of inferred template counts. In a later analysis, generation probabilities were computed with a VDJ recombination model fitted to out-of-frame rearrangements, and the resulting probabilities were checked against IGoR. In a later analysis, TCR-TCR, TCR-HLA and TCR-CMV co-occurrence was scored with hypergeometric tests, and a repertoire-size bias correction was applied to TCR pairs. To estimate false discovery rates, a later analysis permuted the HLA or CMV assignments 20 times. In a later analysis, co-occurring TCRs were grouped using DBSCAN, with TCRdist sequence similarity added in when clustering inside HLA-allele-positive subsets. Repertoires with fewer than 30,000 or more than 120,000 public chains, plus five repertoires with anomalous nucleotide sharing, were excluded from co-occurrence clustering. TCRdb stores this immuneACCESS table with in-frame sequences only. Part of the clones is absent; in the studies checked, under half of the shortfall reflects unresolved V genes, and no reason is known for the rest. V and J calls plus clone size are reproduced from that table; the DNA served to infer D and trimming. This sample's table has entries for 45,000 to 55,000 clones. The ten largest clones represent about 11% of the sample.

In total, roughly 670 healthy bone marrow donors made up the cohort. Cohort members were all nominally healthy when sampled, although unrecorded immune exposures were likely present. The donor tested CMV seropositive, placing the donor among the roughly 300 seropositive members of the cohort. A peripheral blood sample was provided by each donor, and peripheral blood mononuclear cells were used for TCR beta sequencing. The Qiagen DNeasy Blood Extraction Kit was used to extract genomic DNA from the blood cell samples. The source of the sample is a study of cytomegalovirus exposure and HLA in healthy donors listed by TCRdb under 2017. Looking at the study overall: According to an earlier analysis of around 600 of the donors, about 170 million T cells yielded roughly 110 million unique TCR beta sequences and roughly 280 Gb of sequence data. A later analysis re-examined previously published TCR beta repertoires from 610 or so donors and added high-resolution HLA genotyping to investigate patterns of TCR occurrence. Roughly 300 gigabases of sequencing data and approximately 91 million unique TCR sequences made up an early release that covered about 640 HLA-typed donors. Among the roughly 400 genotyped donors, under 90% belonged to the genetic ancestry cluster associated with self-reported Caucasian donors. The later analysis used no new phenotypic data to find candidate immune exposures, relying instead on TCR beta sequences and their occurrence across donors. In a later genetic analysis, genome-wide SNP genotypes for about 55% of the roughly 700 donors were used, and that subset was treated as a discovery cohort. HLA typing included class I and class II loci at four-digit resolution. Alongside the repertoire data, information on donor age, sex, ethnicity and CMV serostatus was compiled. Roughly 5 DR-DQ haplotypes were handled as single units for association and clustering, since linkage in the cohort was strong. Using immunosequencing, the study profiled T cell repertoires from some 670 subjects and related those repertoires to cytomegalovirus serostatus. All discovery cohort repertoires had been generated on a single sequencing platform. On average, 235,054 unique TCR beta nucleotide sequences were sequenced per donor among some 430 genotyped donors of the cohort, with about 19% of those sequences being non-productive. In addition to the first cohort of several hundred subjects, a separate validation cohort of some 120 different subjects was used. High-throughput TCR immunosequencing, statistical association of individual TCRs with disease status, and machine learning were combined to predict cytomegalovirus infection status. The aim of the study was to test whether cataloging public T cell receptors could identify signatures of past pathogen exposure. To decide whether each TCR beta V gene segment behaved as functional or pseudogenic, an earlier analysis of some 600 of the donors relied on high-throughput TCR beta sequencing. The number of typed donors differed by locus: roughly 629-630 for A, B, C, DRB1 and DQB1; some 500 for DQA1; 600 to 610 for DPA1; and about 450 for DPB1.

What the research found in general, with its limitations: Because HLA typing was unavailable for some donors at each locus, only the typed subset was used in association tests. In an earlier analysis of about 550 of the donors, most TCR beta V segments were observed in productive rearrangements about 87% or about 30% of the time, broadly matching IMGT annotations. A cluster of highly shared sequence variants was judged likely to be a technical artifact of the sequencing pipeline. The presence/absence analyses assumed that sequencing depth was roughly uniform across donors, and that assumption may not be true. Compared with equally common non-associated chains, HLA-associated TCR beta chains in a later analysis were more clonally expanded and had lower generation probabilities. A further reported finding was that TCR beta sequences accurately predicted the HLA-A and HLA-B alleles for most subjects in the first cohort. Compared with the approximately 710-donor mean, donors in an Asian-associated ancestry cluster had fewer N-insertions in productive TCRs, according to a later genetic analysis. The earlier analysis of approximately 540 of the donors excluded roughly 16 rarely observed V segments, including chromosome 9 orphons, because counts were too low. A later analysis reported that several top co-occurrence clusters appeared linked to parvovirus B19, influenza, CMV and Epstein-Barr virus. Cytomegalovirus status was reported to be diagnosed by the classifier with high specificity and sensitivity in both the original and validation cohorts. Specific HLA alleles were associated with around 18,000 TCR beta sequences at a false discovery rate of 0.05 in a later analysis. In a later analysis, TCR association rates were found to vary across HLA loci, with the most associated TCRs seen for DRB1 alleles and the fewest for HLA-C alleles. Most CMV-associated TCR beta chains appeared to be HLA-restricted in a later analysis, and the HLA associations seemed to be driven largely by CMV exposure. Only TCR beta chains were sequenced in this cohort, and the absence of alpha or paired-chain data limited detectable features. When HLA alleles, especially DR and DQ, strongly co-occurred, attributing TCR associations to individual alleles was difficult. An association between a missense DCLRE1C variant and V-gene and J-gene trimming of TCR beta chains was found in a later genetic analysis and replicated in an independent cohort. The authors suggested that the approach could potentially be extended to other disease states and immunological phenotypes. Most TCR sequences were observed very rarely across donors, whereas some public TCRs were present in many individuals. In vitro tests confirmed that a few of the cytomegalovirus-associated TCR beta chains recognize cytomegalovirus antigens. CMV serostatus was the only immune exposure information available for the cohort. Correlated functional status among segregating V segments might be attributable to linkage disequilibrium, but an unknown experimental factor could not be ruled out. A total of around 150 TCR beta chains were listed by the study as associated with cytomegalovirus.

The clonotype originates from a woman aged 45-65 years in good health and CMV-seropositive. The sequenced sample was PBMCs.

The CDR3 reads as follows: CATRRAGGRDEQYF. Read as DNA, the sequence is TGTGCCACCCGGCGGGCGGGGGGGAGGGACGAGCAGTACTTC. The chain links TRBV6-5 with TRBJ2-7; the central 9 bases match TRBD2. Including cysteine and phenylalanine, the CDR3 has 14 amino acids. Of the read, only the CDR3 DNA is kept; its 42 bases are in frame from base 1. Unmatched junction bases come to 12, with V trimmed by 10 bases and J by 5 bases. In the germline V gene, CDR1 corresponds to MNHEY and CDR2 to SVGAGI.